The clone carrying this T cell receptor beta chain was observed once. The repertoire was sequenced with immunoSEQ multiplex PCR; TCRdb's copy has only in-frame clones and lacks some. In the table there are around 68,000 clones, around 93% of which are singletons. Germline V gene data show CDR1 as SGDLS and CDR2 as YYNGEE. Unmatched junction bases numbered 1, after V lost 3 bases and J lost 4 bases. The CDR3 has 13 amino acids. The data stem from a study of OX40 agonist ivuxolimab in advanced cancers. As for the study in general: Prior checkpoint blockade (anti-PD-1, anti-PD-L1 or anti-CTLA-4) was permitted; around 39% had it. Partial responses were achieved by three patients: one hepatocellular carcinoma, two cutaneous melanoma.

The chain combines TRBV9 with TRBJ1-3; 7 nucleotides agree with TRBD1. Sequencing used CD4+ or CD8+ T cells sorted from blood, obtained in a trial of the OX40 agonist ivuxolimab. The origin of this receptor is an adult with an advanced solid tumor such as melanoma, head and neck, liver or kidney cancer. CDR3 coding DNA: TGTGCCAGCAGCGAGGGACAGGGAAACACCATATATTTT. It specifies CASSEGQGNTIYF. Combining the CDR3 with reference TRBV9 and TRBJ1-3 gives the whole variable domain DSGVTQTPKHLITATGQRVTLRCSPRSGDLSVYWYQQSLDQGLQFLIQYYNGEERAKGNILERFSAQQFPDLHSELNLSSLELGDSALYFCASSEGQGNTIYFGEGSWLTVV.